The 29 T cell receptor beta chains below all came from one sample that was sequenced in a study of blood T cell repertoires in COVID-19. Sequencing was performed with immunoSEQ multiplex PCR; in TCRdb, only in-frame clones are kept and a portion is missing. The table includes some 270,000 clones, 89% detected once. Sequenced input: peripheral blood. The receptors derive from a man aged 45-60 years with acute or convalescent COVID-19.

The chain recombines TRBV6-4 with TRBJ1-6; 9 bases align to TRBD1. Germline V lookup: CDR1 MRHNA, CDR2 SNTAGT. The V gene end was trimmed by 4 bases and the J gene end by 7 bases; junction bases not matched to a gene: 5. The CDR3 totals 15 residues. For the CDR3, the DNA is TGTGCCAGCAGTGTTCTAGGACAGGGGAATTCACCCCTCCACTTT. This encodes CASSVLGQGNSPLHF.

The CDR3 loop is CASSSTGSTGNTIYF. The CDR3 bases are TGCGCCAGCAGCTCCACAGGGTCAACTGGAAACACCATATATTTT. The chain is built from TRBV5-1 and TRBJ1-3; possibly TRBD1 for D (6 bases). V dropped 3 bases and J dropped 2 bases, with 12 bases sitting between them. The germline gives CDR1 SGHRS, CDR2 YFSETQ. The CDR3 length is 15 residues.

The chain carries TRBV11-3 and TRBJ2-1, with TRBD1 identical over 7 bases. The germline gives CDR1 SGHNT, CDR2 YENEEA. The CDR3 length is 14 residues. J was trimmed by 2 bases and V by 4 bases; bases with no gene match: 2. CDR3 sequence: CASSSGQPYNEQFF. In nucleotides, the CDR3 is TGTGCCAGCAGCTCGGGACAGCCCTACAATGAGCAGTTCTTC. The full variable domain, its missing parts supplied by reference TRBV11-3 and TRBJ2-1, is EAGVVQSPRYKIIEKKQPVAFWCNPISGHNTLYWYLQNLGQGPELLIRYENEEAVDDSQLPKDRFSAERLKGVDSTLKIQPAELGDSAVYLCASSSGQPYNEQFFGPGTRLTVL.

In DNA form, the CDR3 reads TGCGCCAGCAGCTGGGACACGAACACCGGGGAGCTGTTTTTT. Amino acid sequence: CASSWDTNTGELFF. This chain joins TRBV5-1 and TRBJ2-2; the D gene is possibly TRBD1 (6 bases). Trimming took off 3 bases at V and 0 bases at J, with 6 bases between the two ends. The germline V gene has CDR1 SGHRS and CDR2 YFSETQ. The CDR3 covers 14 residues. Full variable domain (rest looked up from reference TRBV5-1 and TRBJ2-2): KAGVTQTPRYLIKTRGQQVTLSCSPISGHRSVSWYQQTPGQGLQFLFEYFSETQRNKGNFPGRFSGRQFSNSRSEMNVSTLELGDSALYLCASSWDTNTGELFFGEGSRLTVL.

This chain joins TRBV6-5 and TRBJ1-3; D gene uncertain. CDR1 MNHEY and CDR2 SVGAGI come from the germline V gene. The CDR3 loop spans 14 amino acids. Trimming shortened V by 6 bases and J by 4 bases, and 13 bases separated the two germline ends. CDR3 region: CASRLGPEGNTIYF. The CDR3 DNA is TGTGCCAGCAGGTTGGGCCCAGAGGGAAACACCATATATTTT.

This rearrangement joins TRBV15 to TRBJ1-5, with 8 nucleotides matching TRBD1. V gave up 5 bases and J gave up 2 bases; unmatched junction bases: 2. Germline CDR1 and CDR2: LNHNV and YYDKDF (reference sequence). This CDR3 is 14 amino acids long. Here the CDR3 DNA reads TGTGCCACCAGCCCGGACAGGGGCAATCAGCCCCAGCATTTT. It is translated as CATSPDRGNQPQHF.

On this clone: This sample also contains other DNA sequences that code for the same CDR3. V usage is TRBV2 and J usage is TRBJ1-2; a possible D gene is TRBD1 (6 bases). The CDR3 sequence is 13 residues long. Germline V gene data show CDR1 as SNHLY and CDR2 as FYNNEI. The V and J ends lost 3 bases and 5 bases respectively, with 10 bases between them. This chain's CDR3 is CASSERGIYGYTF. The CDR3 DNA reads TGTGCCAGCAGTGAGAGGGGGATTTATGGCTACACCTTC.

This clone was picked up one time. The chain uses TRBV18 and TRBJ1-2, with TRBD1 identical over 7 bases. J gave up 6 bases and V 6 bases, and 7 bases lay outside the gene matches. The CDR3 runs to 13 residues. CDR1 and CDR2 from the germline V gene are KGHSH and LQKENI. The DNA for the CDR3 is TGTGCCAGCTCGCAATCAGGACAGGATGGCTACACCTTC. Protein product: CASSQSGQDGYTF.

CDR3 in amino acids: CASTKGGEDRNTIYF. CDR3 nucleotide sequence: TGTGCCAGCACCAAGGGAGGCGAGGATAGAAACACCATATATTTT. The chain employs TRBV21-1 and TRBJ1-3. TRBV21-1 represents a pseudogene. The length of the CDR3 is 15 residues.

In nucleotides, the CDR3 is TGTGCCAGCTCACCCCTCGGACAGGGGATCCGGGAGACCCAGTACTTC. Its protein product is CASSPLGQGIRETQYF. The rearrangement joins TRBV18 to TRBJ2-5, with 9 bases aligning to TRBD1. This CDR3 comprises 16 residues. Germline V gene sequence: CDR1 KGHSH, CDR2 LQKENI. J lost 5 bases, V lost 3 bases, and 10 bases had no gene match.

This chain links TRBV7-3 with TRBJ2-1, with 10 bases identical to TRBD2. CDR1 and CDR2 from the germline V gene are SGHTA and FQGTGA. V gave up 5 bases and J gave up 4 bases; unmatched junction bases: 5. The CDR3 sequence is 15 residues long. CDR3 DNA: TGTGCCAGCAGCGCCACTAGCGGGAATTACAATGAGCAGTTCTTC. Translation gives CASSATSGNYNEQFF.

The rearrangement uses TRBV19 and TRBJ2-7, with 7 bases matching TRBD1. The germline V gene encodes CDR1 LNHDA and CDR2 SQIVND (reference sequence). The ends lost 6 bases at V and 2 bases at J; junction bases unmatched: 16. The CDR3 has 17 amino acids. CDR3 region: CASSPGTALPWTYEQYF. The CDR3 nucleotides read TGTGCCAGTAGCCCCGGGACAGCCCTACCATGGACCTACGAGCAGTACTTC.

This chain joins TRBV24-1 and TRBJ2-5, with 8 bases identical to TRBD2. The CDR3 is made up of 14 amino acids. CDR1 KGHDR and CDR2 SFDVKD come from the germline V gene. V shed 4 bases, J shed 7 bases, and the junction held 7 bases outside the gene matches. CDR3 in amino acids: CATSDRGGSGTQYF. CDR3 bases: TGTGCCACCAGTGACCGCGGGGGGAGCGGGACCCAGTACTTC.

The chain employs TRBV30 and TRBJ1-5; 7 bases fit TRBD1. This CDR3 has 13 residues. From germline, CDR1 is GTSNPN and CDR2 SVGIG (reference sequence). J lost 6 bases, V lost 8 bases, and 10 bases had no gene match. For the CDR3, the DNA is TGTGCCGCGAACAACAGGGGTAGTCAGCCCCAGCATTTT. Its protein product is CAANNRGSQPQHF. The whole variable domain, remainder taken from reference TRBV30 and TRBJ1-5, is SQTIHQWPATLVQPVGSPLSLECTVEGTSNPNLYWYRQAAGRGLQLLFYSVGIGQISSEVPQNLSASRPQDRQFILSSKKLLLSDSGFYLCAANNRGSQPQHFGDGTRLSIL.

J is TRBJ1-5 and V is TRBV3-1 (or the pseudogene TRBV3-2); D gene ambiguous. Germline CDR1 is LGHDT and CDR2 is YNNKEL (reference sequence). V lost 1 base and J 4 bases, leaving 8 bases between the germline ends. The CDR3 has 14 residues. This CDR3 is CASSQGPLNQPQHF. CDR3 DNA sequence: TGTGCCAGCAGCCAAGGGCCGCTGAATCAGCCCCAGCATTTT.

The chain has TRBV3-1 (or the pseudogene TRBV3-2) and TRBJ2-3; 8 nucleotides match TRBD1. Germline V CDR1 and CDR2: LGHDT, YNNKEL (reference sequence). Trimming cost V 4 bases and J 6 bases; bases outside gene matches: 6. This CDR3 is built from 14 residues. CDR3 loop: CASSPSGDRDTQYF. CDR3 DNA sequence: TGTGCCAGCAGCCCAAGTGGGGACAGGGATACGCAGTATTTT.

This rearrangement joins TRBV12-1 to TRBJ2-5; the table calls TRBD2, which could not be checked here. TRBV12-1 is a recognized pseudogene. This CDR3 has 16 residues. CDR3 sequence reads: CASSGSEGLFQETQYF. For the CDR3, the DNA is TGTGCCAGCAGCGGGTCGGAGGGGCTATTTCAAGAGACCCAGTACTTC.

The gene calls are TRBV6-1 and TRBJ2-1, with D perhaps TRBD1 (7 bases). V lost 4 bases and J 5 bases, leaving 27 bases between the germline ends. The CDR3 contains 19 residues. Germline CDR1 MNHNS, CDR2 SASEGT. The CDR3 region is CASSAYGGGMKSVHNEQFF. The CDR3 nucleotides read TGTGCCAGCAGTGCGTATGGAGGGGGCATGAAAAGTGTGCACAATGAGCAGTTCTTC.

V gene TRBV3-1 (or the pseudogene TRBV3-2) combines with J gene TRBJ1-5; 10 nucleotides align to TRBD1. V was pared by 4 bases and J by 6 bases, with 6 bases of the junction left unmatched. Germline lookup yields CDR1 LGHDT and CDR2 YNNKEL (reference sequence). This CDR3 comprises 15 residues. CDR3 nucleotides: TGTGCCAGCAGCCTTGGACAGGGGGATCTTCAGCCCCAGCATTTT. This gives the protein CASSLGQGDLQPQHF.

V usage is TRBV7-9 and J usage is TRBJ1-2; 7 bases are a match to TRBD1. Germline V gene sequence: CDR1 SEHNR, CDR2 FQNEAQ (reference sequence). The CDR3 contains 13 residues. V dropped 6 bases and J dropped 4; count of bases not matched to a gene: 5. This CDR3 is CASRQEGAYGYTF. Here the CDR3 DNA reads TGTGCCAGCAGACAAGAGGGGGCCTATGGCTACACCTTC.

The chain links TRBV7-8 to TRBJ1-1, with D perhaps TRBD1 (5 bases). Germline-derived CDR1 and CDR2 are SGHVS and FQNEAQ. Trimming stripped 5 bases from V and 4 bases from J, with 20 bases between. The CDR3 loop spans 16 amino acids. DNA for the CDR3: TGTGCCAGCAGCCTTAAACTACAGGCGCTCGGCACTGAAGCTTTCTTT. This codes for CASSLKLQALGTEAFF. The full variable domain, rest sourced from reference TRBV7-8 and TRBJ1-1, is GAGVSQSPRYKVAKRGQDVALRCDPISGHVSLFWYQQALGQGPEFLTYFQNEAQLDKSGLPSDRFFAERPEGSVSTLKIQRTQQEDSAVYLCASSLKLQALGTEAFFGQGTRLTVV.

The chain recombines TRBV11-2 with TRBJ1-2; no definite D call. Germline loops: CDR1 SGHAT, CDR2 FQNNGV. The CDR3 runs to 15 residues. Trimming removed 0 bases at V and 8 bases at J, with 16 bases between. The CDR3 DNA is TGTGCCAGCAGCTTAGACATTACCGGGGTTTCGGGCTACACCTTC. Amino acid sequence: CASSLDITGVSGYTF.

J is TRBJ1-1 and V is TRBV28, with D perhaps TRBD1 (6 bases). V lost 0 bases and J lost 8, with 10 bases in between. CDR1 and CDR2 from the germline V gene are MDHEN and SYDVKM. CDR3 size: 13 residues. The CDR3 spells CASSLWGQGEAFF. Here the CDR3 DNA reads TGTGCCAGCAGTTTATGGGGGCAGGGGGAAGCTTTCTTT. Combining the CDR3 with reference TRBV28 and TRBJ1-1 gives the whole variable domain DVKVTQSSRYLVKRTGEKVFLECVQDMDHENMFWYRQDPGLGLRLIYFSYDVKMKEKGDIPEGYSVSREKKERFSLILESASTNQTSMYLCASSLWGQGEAFFGQGTRLTVV.

The J gene is TRBJ2-7, the V gene TRBV4-1; possibly TRBD2 for D (6 bases). The V gene's germline CDR1 is MGHRA and CDR2 YSYEKL. This CDR3 has 15 amino acids. The V and J ends lost 1 base and 2 bases respectively, with 12 bases between them. This CDR3 is CASSQGPSDTYEQYF. The CDR3 coding sequence is TGCGCCAGCAGCCAAGGGCCTAGCGATACCTACGAGCAGTACTTC.

The chain couples TRBV30 to TRBJ1-6, with a tentative D call TRBD1 (5 bases). Germline assignment: CDR1 GTSNPN and CDR2 SVGIG (reference sequence). Trimming left V 0 bases short and J 2 bases short, with 11 bases between. The CDR3 is 16 residues long. Here the CDR3 DNA reads TGTGCCTGGAGTGTGGGGGGGAGCCCCTATAATTCACCCCTCCACTTT. It yields the protein CAWSVGGSPYNSPLHF.

The V gene is TRBV7-3, the J gene TRBJ1-1; tentative D call: TRBD1 (5 bases). The V and J ends lost 4 bases and 2 bases respectively, with 8 bases between them. Germline CDR1 and CDR2: SGHTA and FQGTGA. The CDR3 has 13 amino acids. This chain's CDR3 is CASSSGLNTEAFF. CDR3 DNA: TGTGCCAGCAGCTCGGGACTTAACACTGAAGCTTTCTTT.

The DNA for the CDR3 is TGCGCCAGCAGCCCACATCTTACGGGGGGTAAAGAGACCCAGTACTTC. As protein: CASSPHLTGGKETQYF. The chain links TRBV4-1 to TRBJ2-5, with TRBD2 identical over 7 bases. The CDR3 is made up of 16 amino acids. The V segment lost 4 bases and the J segment 3 bases; nucleotides outside the gene matches: 11. CDR1 and CDR2 from the germline V gene are MGHRA and YSYEKL.

The CDR3 loop is CATSSGERLTYEQYF. The CDR3 DNA follows: TGTGCCACCAGCAGCGGGGAACGGTTGACCTACGAGCAGTACTTC. This chain links TRBV15 with TRBJ2-7; D is perhaps TRBD2 (5 bases). V was cut by 3 bases and J by 2 bases, with 14 bases left in between. Germline V CDR1 and CDR2: LNHNV, YYDKDF (reference sequence). The CDR3 length is 15 residues.

This clone was recorded only once. The V gene is TRBV5-1, the J gene TRBJ1-5, with D hard to call. Deletions cut 8 bases from V and 3 bases from J, with 18 bases between. This CDR3 has 15 residues. Germline V gene sequence: CDR1 SGHRS, CDR2 YFSETQ. The CDR3 loop is CARDRIATVNQPQHF. The DNA for the CDR3 is TGCGCCAGAGATAGGATAGCAACGGTCAATCAGCCCCAGCATTTT. The full variable domain, rest sourced from reference TRBV5-1 and TRBJ1-5, is KAGVTQTPRYLIKTRGQQVTLSCSPISGHRSVSWYQQTPGQGLQFLFEYFSETQRNKGNFPGRFSGRQFSNSRSEMNVSTLELGDSALYLCARDRIATVNQPQHFGDGTRLSIL.